The 4 T cell receptor beta chains below come from one sample, sequenced in a study of T cell repertoires in cytomegalovirus infection. The antigens of these receptors remain unknown. TCRdb re-derived calls from the reads in MiXCR, one entry per CDR3 protein. The sample contains 570,000 or so distinct CDR3 sequences, under 45% of which appear only once. Material: cultured PBMCs, obtained from culture after CMV antigen stimulation. These receptor sequences come from a human donor in good health (CMV status not recorded). Some clones in this sample may be carry-over from other donors' samples.

This clonotype was seen only a few times. This chain uses TRBV7-2 with TRBJ1-4, with D hard to call. Germline loops: CDR1 SGHTA, CDR2 FQGNSA. The CDR3 loop spans 14 amino acids. V gave up 0 bases and J gave up 5 bases, with 7 bases separating them. The CDR3 nucleotides are TGTGCCAGCAGCTTAGCGGGCGGGAATGAAAAACTGTTTTTT. Residues: CASSLAGGNEKLFF.

V gene TRBV27 combines with J gene TRBJ1-1; 8 nucleotides match TRBD1. Trimming at V came to 8 bases and at J to 7 bases, leaving 6 bases not matched to a gene. Germline V gene sequence: CDR1 MNHEY, CDR2 SMNVEV (reference sequence). The CDR3 spans 12 residues. The CDR3 DNA is TGTGCCAGCCTTTTACAGGGGGGTGAAGCTTTCTTT. It translates to CASLLQGGEAFF.

This CDR3 reads CASGLIRETQYF. CDR3 coding DNA: TGTGCTAGTGGTTTGATCCGTGAGACCCAGTACTTC. This chain joins TRBV12-5 and TRBJ2-5; D not resolved. CDR1 and CDR2 from the germline V gene are LGHNT and FRNRAP. There are 12 residues in the CDR3. Trimming removed 2 bases from V and 5 bases from J, with 6 bases in between.

This clonotype was counted only a few times. This chain uses TRBV20-1 with TRBJ2-3; 10 bases agree with TRBD2. In germline, CDR1 is DFQATT, CDR2 SNEGSKA (reference sequence). The CDR3 spans 14 residues. V dropped 3 bases and J dropped 2; count of bases not matched to a gene: 2. The CDR3 here is CSARLAGVTDTQYF. In nucleotides, the CDR3 is TGCAGTGCTAGGCTAGCGGGGGTCACAGATACGCAGTATTTT.